This T cell receptor beta chain was obtained from a study of Graves' ophthalmopathy and Graves' hyperthyroidism (dated by TCRdb to the late 2010s). Looking at the study overall: Peripheral blood was collected at initial diagnosis, before any treatment. TCR beta repertoire signatures were used to distinguish Graves' ophthalmopathy from Graves' hyperthyroidism and to predict progression to ophthalmopathy. In total, 135 blood samples were TCR-sequenced: some 43 ophthalmopathy, some 75 hyperthyroidism and about 17 hyperthyroidism-to-ophthalmopathy patients. To explore V-J signatures that distinguish ophthalmopathy from hyperthyroidism, a discovery set of under 110 patients was enrolled, made up of 43 with ophthalmopathy and roughly 55 with stable hyperthyroidism. An independent validation cohort comprised fewer than 20 hyperthyroidism patients and around 16 patients who later progressed from hyperthyroidism to ophthalmopathy. In about six hyperthyroidism patients, T-cell repertoires of thyroid tissue and blood were compared. Following sample collection, hyperthyroidism patients were given methimazole at a starting dose of 30 mg daily, and ophthalmopathy patients were given high-dose intravenous methylprednisolone. The 90 to 100 discovery patients were randomly split 7:3 into training and test sets.

This clonotype was counted only a few times. The antigen this receptor binds is unknown. Base quality data are lacking; no much larger clone is found one base away. Hyperthyroidism was considered stable if no progression to ophthalmopathy occurred within 18 months of follow-up. The hyperthyroidism patients were 18 to 65 years old and newly diagnosed, with a disease duration of less than 2 months. Anyone with other autoimmune diseases, uncontrolled infections, pregnancy or lactation was excluded from the study. Clinical symptoms, serum thyroxine, TRAb, thyroid ultrasound and orbital computed tomography were used for diagnosis. PBMCs were isolated from 10 ml of fresh peripheral blood by Ficoll-Paque density gradient centrifugation. Total RNA was extracted with Trizol reagent and quality-checked on an Agilent 2100 Bioanalyzer. TCR beta CDR3 regions were amplified from RNA transcripts for repertoire sequencing. The first round was an RT-PCR using HTBI primers with the Qiagen OneStep RT-PCR kit, and this first round was followed by a second-round multiplex PCR, then size selection and purification. Libraries were sequenced on an Illumina HiSeq2000 using paired-end 100 bp reads. The authors' pipeline ran thus. Reads were processed with SOAPnuke, discarding reads with adapters, uncalled bases, mean Phred below 15, or no exact constant-primer or identifier match. COPE v1.2.5 was used to merge the high-quality paired reads. Each unique nucleotide sequence was treated as a clonotype, and MiTCR v1.1 was used to align the clonotypes to the IMGT TRB V, D and J references. The analysis was limited to V-J combinations with a frequency above 0.0001, which together covered 99.2% of repertoires. A TCR clonal expansion and chaos score per V-J combination was defined as the ratio of F50 clonal expansion to chaos observed in the TCRdist matrix. Features were reduced by Welch's t-statistics and random forest to around 14 V-J combinations, which fed a naive Bayes classifier. The Morisita-Horn index was used to measure how similar the thyroid and blood repertoires were. Clones were called with MiXCR by TCRdb after fastp trimmed the public reads at Q25, and only in-frame beta chains were retained. Identical CDR3 protein sequences are pooled into one entry, listed with their most common genes and DNA. The V and J calls were determined by TCRdb, not by the authors. A total of hundreds of thousands of distinct CDR3 sequences appear in this sample, over 20% of them only once. Of the sample, around 6.9% is held by the ten largest clones.

The germline V gene (reference sequence) sets CDR1 to MNHEY and CDR2 to SMNVEV. There are 13 amino acids in the CDR3, from cysteine to phenylalanine inclusive. The CDR3 DNA has 39 bases and is translated from base 1. The trim is 3 bases for V and 4 bases for J, with a gap of 10 bases between the germline ends. What the work shows at the level of the full study, not this receptor alone: Sample size was not predetermined statistically, and investigators were not blinded to group allocation. In cross-validation, the 13-signature model distinguished ophthalmopathy from stable hyperthyroidism with about 90% sensitivity and approximately 81% specificity, while in the test set the corresponding values were 80% and 75%. In validation, the model predicted ophthalmopathy progression with about 70% sensitivity and less than 80% specificity; 12 predicted patients were CT-confirmed with GO in a median of approximately 6.5 months. Most expanded thyroid clonotypes with frequency above 0.001 were also detected in blood, suggesting blood repertoires may reflect the thyroid immune response.

The sequencing sample was made of peripheral blood. This chain joins TRBV27 to TRBJ2-7, with the D gene uncertain. The receptor was isolated from a young woman with stable Graves' hyperthyroidism. Some clones in this sample may be carry-over from other donors' samples. Donor details come from another sample of the same person, matched by shared clones. The DNA reads TGTGCCAGCAGTTTTTCTGGGGTGTACGAGCAGTACTTC. It codes for CASSFSGVYEQYF.